This passage covers 24 T cell receptor beta chains from one sample sequenced in a study of shared clonotypes between healthy human individuals. The naive CD8 subset, CD45RO-negative cells positively selected for CCR7, excluded terminally differentiated effector memory CD45RA+ cells. Sequencing used immunoSEQ multiplex PCR; TCRdb keeps in-frame clones, though not all of them. The data contain about 820,000 clones, 92% of them seen just once; the ten biggest clones take up approximately 25%. The source material was naive CD8+ T cells sorted from blood. These receptor sequences come from a man aged 30-40 years in good health.

This chain links TRBV7-9 with TRBJ2-3; possibly TRBD2 for D (6 bases). This CDR3 is 15 amino acids long. With 1 base removed from V and 2 bases from J, the gap between germline ends came to 10 bases. Germline V gene lookup returns CDR1 SEHNR and CDR2 FQNEAQ (reference sequence). This CDR3 reads CASSLGPSDTDTQYF. CDR3 DNA sequence: TGTGCCAGCAGCTTAGGTCCTAGCGACACAGATACGCAGTATTTT.

The J gene is TRBJ2-2, the V gene TRBV11-2; 9 positions agree with TRBD2. The CDR3 loop spans 16 amino acids. Germline CDR1 is SGHAT and CDR2 is FQNNGV. V was clipped by 5 bases and J by 5 bases; unmatched bases: 9. The CDR3 loop reads CASSQTSGRETGELFF. Here the CDR3 DNA reads TGTGCCAGCAGCCAAACTAGCGGGCGAGAGACCGGGGAGCTGTTTTTT.

The chain carries TRBV9 and TRBJ2-5, with TRBD2 matching over 8 bases. The CDR3 has 15 amino acids. The trim removed 3 bases at V and 0 bases at J, leaving 4 bases unmatched. Germline V gene lookup returns CDR1 SGDLS and CDR2 YYNGEE. CDR3 sequence: CASSATSANQETQYF. The CDR3 bases are TGTGCCAGCAGCGCGACTAGCGCAAACCAAGAGACCCAGTACTTC. The entire variable domain, with the rest obtained from reference TRBV9 and TRBJ2-5, is as follows: DSGVTQTPKHLITATGQRVTLRCSPRSGDLSVYWYQQSLDQGLQFLIQYYNGEERAKGNILERFSAQQFPDLHSELNLSSLELGDSALYFCASSATSANQETQYFGPGTRLLVL.

The chain employs TRBV7-8 and TRBJ1-1; no definite D call. The CDR3 is 13 amino acids. With 1 base removed from V and 4 bases from J, the gap between germline ends came to 7 bases. Germline V lookup: CDR1 SGHVS, CDR2 FQNEAQ. In DNA, the CDR3 is TGTGCCAGCAGCTTAGTTCCGAGCACTGAAGCTTTCTTT. Its translation: CASSLVPSTEAFF.

V is TRBV7-9 and J is TRBJ2-7, with a possible D match to TRBD2 (5 bases). The V end was cut by 5 bases, the J end by 4 bases, with 12 bases between. Germline V gene data show CDR1 as SEHNR and CDR2 as FQNEAQ (reference sequence). The CDR3 loop spans 13 amino acids. The CDR3 nucleotides are TGTGCCAGCAGCCAAGGACTTAGTTACGAGCAGTACTTC. It specifies CASSQGLSYEQYF.

The CDR3 nucleotides are TGTGCCACCAGCAGTACCAGGGAGCTAGCGGGAGGGGCAACCTCGGGGCAGTACTTC. This gives the protein CATSSTRELAGGATSGQYF. This chain links TRBV15 with TRBJ2-7; 12 positions agree with TRBD2. The CDR3 is 19 residues long. Germline CDR1 is LNHNV and CDR2 is YYDKDF (reference sequence). V dropped 3 bases and J dropped 9; count of bases not matched to a gene: 21.

This chain uses TRBV4-1 with TRBJ2-5; weak D call: TRBD1 (5 bases). V lost 1 base, J lost 2 bases, and 8 bases lay in between. CDR3 length: 14 residues. The germline V gene encodes CDR1 MGHRA and CDR2 YSYEKL. The CDR3 reads CASSQVWTQETQYF. The CDR3 DNA follows: TGCGCCAGCAGCCAAGTGTGGACACAAGAGACCCAGTACTTC.

The chain employs TRBV7-9 and TRBJ1-5, with D unclear. The CDR3 extends over 16 amino acids. The germline CDR1 and CDR2 sequences are SEHNR and FQNEAQ (reference sequence). The germline V and J ends were trimmed by 4 bases and 4 bases, with 17 bases remaining between them. The chain's CDR3 is CASSSAPLDGNQPQHF. The CDR3 DNA reads TGTGCCAGCAGCTCCGCACCGTTAGACGGGAATCAGCCCCAGCATTTT. Full variable domain (outside the CDR3, taken from reference TRBV7-9 and TRBJ1-5): DTGVSQNPRHKITKRGQNVTFRCDPISEHNRLYWYRQTLGQGPEFLTYFQNEAQLEKSRLLSDRFSAERPKGSFSTLEIQRTEQGDSAMYLCASSSAPLDGNQPQHFGDGTRLSIL.

V is TRBV28 and J is TRBJ2-2, with TRBD2 matching 7 bases. The CDR3 length is 16 residues. CDR1 and CDR2 from the germline V gene are MDHEN and SYDVKM. Trimming cost V 0 bases and J 0 bases; bases outside gene matches: 1. DNA for the CDR3: TGTGCCAGCAGTTTATGGGCGGGGGCGAACACCGGGGAGCTGTTTTTT. It encodes CASSLWAGANTGELFF.

The chain joins TRBV5-1 to TRBJ1-1; D not certain. CDR1 and CDR2 (germline): SGHRS, YFSETQ. V was cut by 1 base and J by 1 base, with 8 bases left in between. The length of the CDR3 is 14 residues. The CDR3 protein is CASSLRNPNTEAFF. Written as DNA, the CDR3 is TGCGCCAGCAGCTTGAGGAATCCGAACACTGAAGCTTTCTTT.

V is TRBV5-6 and J is TRBJ2-7; 9 nucleotides match TRBD2. This CDR3 spans 13 amino acids. Germline V gives CDR1 SGHDT, CDR2 YYEEEE. V was clipped by 2 bases and J by 6 bases; unmatched bases: 3. Here the CDR3 DNA reads TGTGCCAGCAGCTTCGGGACTAGCAGCGAGCAGTACTTC. Its translation is CASSFGTSSEQYF.

This clone was detected a few times. This chain uses TRBV29-1 with TRBJ1-2; D is perhaps TRBD1 (5 bases). The germline CDR1 and CDR2 sequences are SQVTM and ANQGSEA. Trimming removed 3 bases at V and 0 bases at J, with 20 bases between. CDR3 size: 17 residues. The CDR3, as DNA: TGCAGCGTTGACACTGCACTAGGGACGGATACTAACTATGGCTACACCTTC. Residues: CSVDTALGTDTNYGYTF.

The CDR3 sequence is CASSPNSAALSYEQYF. DNA for the CDR3: TGTGCCAGCAGCCCAAACTCGGCAGCACTTTCCTACGAGCAGTACTTC. The chain carries TRBV28 and TRBJ2-7; D is unresolved. Germline V gene sequence: CDR1 MDHEN, CDR2 SYDVKM. The CDR3 sequence is 16 residues long. Trimming removed 6 bases from V and 1 base from J, with 19 bases in between.

This clone was seen only a few times. V and J are TRBV19 and TRBJ2-2, with TRBD2 as a possible D gene (6 bases). V was cut by 3 bases and J by 6 bases, with 14 bases left in between. CDR3 length: 15 amino acids. In germline, CDR1 is LNHDA, CDR2 SQIVND (reference sequence). The CDR3 protein is CASSIREFLPGELFF. CDR3 DNA sequence: TGTGCCAGTAGTATTCGGGAGTTTCTCCCCGGGGAGCTGTTTTTT.

V usage is TRBV4-3 and J usage is TRBJ1-4; TRBD1 matches 7 bases. V shed 3 bases and J 7 bases; nucleotides not matched to a gene: 8. CDR3 length: 15 amino acids. Germline-derived CDR1 and CDR2 are LGHNA and YSLEER. CDR3 nucleotides: TGCGCCAGCAGCCAGTTCCAGGGGGAACCTGAAAAACTGTTTTTT. Its translation: CASSQFQGEPEKLFF.

The chain joins TRBV7-2 to TRBJ2-1, with D possibly matching TRBD1 (5 bases). The CDR3 consists of 15 residues. V lost 4 bases to trimming and J lost 0 bases, with 10 bases between them. In germline, CDR1 is SGHTA, CDR2 FQGNSA. CDR3 bases: TGTGCCAGCAGCTCCAAGGGGTCCTCCTACAATGAGCAGTTCTTC. Translated, it gives CASSSKGSSYNEQFF.

The rearrangement joins TRBV7-1 to TRBJ1-2, with D unresolved. TRBV7-1 is labeled an ORF, and its function is uncertain. Deletions cut 5 bases from V and 4 bases from J, with 20 bases between. This CDR3 is built from 16 residues. This chain's CDR3 is CASSIEVEGKTYGYTF. CDR3 coding DNA: TGTGCCAGCAGCATTGAAGTCGAGGGAAAGACCTATGGCTACACCTTC.

The rearrangement joins TRBV28 to TRBJ2-1, with D tentatively TRBD2 (5 bases). The CDR3 has 13 amino acids. Germline values: CDR1 MDHEN, CDR2 SYDVKM. With 5 bases removed from V and 9 bases from J, the gap between germline ends came to 14 bases. CDR3 loop: CASSPSLAGEQFF. CDR3 sequence (DNA): TGTGCCAGCAGTCCCTCCCTAGCAGGTGAGCAGTTCTTC.

The genes are TRBV2 and TRBJ2-7; 7 bases align to TRBD1. Trimming cost V 6 bases and J 3 bases; bases outside gene matches: 14. CDR1 SNHLY and CDR2 FYNNEI come from the germline V gene. The CDR3 has 16 amino acids. The CDR3 region has the DNA TGTGCCAGCAGGGGGTTCATCGGGACAGCTGACTACGAGCAGTACTTC. It translates to CASRGFIGTADYEQYF.

V is TRBV7-9 and J is TRBJ1-5, with 10 positions matching TRBD1. CDR3 length: 16 residues. Trimming cost V 2 bases and J 4 bases; bases outside gene matches: 5. Germline V gives CDR1 SEHNR, CDR2 FQNEAQ (reference sequence). Here the CDR3 DNA reads TGTGCCAGCAGCTTATGGGACAGGGGTACAAATCAGCCCCAGCATTTT. Translation: CASSLWDRGTNQPQHF.

The chain is built from TRBV28 and TRBJ2-7; the D gene is possibly TRBD1 (6 bases). The length of the CDR3 is 12 residues. Germline values: CDR1 MDHEN, CDR2 SYDVKM. Trimming removed 4 bases at V and 5 bases at J, with 9 bases between. The chain's CDR3 is CASSSDSDEQYF. CDR3 bases: TGTGCCAGCAGTTCGGACAGTGACGAGCAGTACTTC. The complete variable domain, with remaining parts taken from reference TRBV28 and TRBJ2-7, reads DVKVTQSSRYLVKRTGEKVFLECVQDMDHENMFWYRQDPGLGLRLIYFSYDVKMKEKGDIPEGYSVSREKKERFSLILESASTNQTSMYLCASSSDSDEQYFGPGTRLTVT.

This clone was recorded many times. Here the CDR3 DNA reads TGCGCCAGCAGCCAAGATGCAGGTACCAGGGAGGGCATTCAGTACTTC. This sequence encodes CASSQDAGTREGIQYF. V is TRBV4-3 and J is TRBJ2-4; TRBD2 aligns across 7 bases. CDR3 length: 16 amino acids. The germline gives CDR1 LGHNA, CDR2 YSLEER. V trimming: 0 bases; J trimming: 9 bases; junction bases outside the gene matches: 11.

Comments on this clone: This sample includes further DNA sequences coding for the same CDR3. The V gene is TRBV27, the J gene TRBJ2-7, with D unclear. The V gene's germline CDR1 is MNHEY and CDR2 SMNVEV (reference sequence). The CDR3 runs 13 residues. Trimming pared 2 bases from V and 3 bases from J, leaving 8 bases between. The CDR3 region has the DNA TGTGCCAGCAGTTTAGCCCTTAACTACGAGCAGTACTTC. Translating it yields CASSLALNYEQYF.

The table lists this clone with a count of one. This chain uses TRBV4-2 with TRBJ2-7; 7 bases map to TRBD2. The trim removed 0 bases at V and 2 bases at J, leaving 4 bases unmatched. From germline, CDR1 is LGHNA and CDR2 YNFKEQ. This CDR3 spans 15 amino acids. The CDR3 coding sequence is TGTGCCAGCAGCCAAGATATAGCGGGCACCTACGAGCAGTACTTC. Its translation is CASSQDIAGTYEQYF.